Listed below are T cell receptor beta chains from one sample, sequenced in a study of T-cell memory formation after mild COVID-19. MiXCR, run by TCRdb on the 5' RACE reads, gives a single entry per CDR3 protein. The sample has some 490,000 distinct CDR3 sequences, 15% to 20% seen once. Specimen: PBMCs or a T cell subset sorted from them (not recorded which). These receptors originate from an adult woman who had mild COVID-19 (a few samples of this study predate the infection). Cell type and time point are not known. Both conserved end residues are trimmed from each CDR3. A D gene is named only where the DNA matches it firmly.

v_gene,d_gene,CDR3aa
TRBV9,NA,ASRSDSNEQF
TRBV5-6,TRBD1,ASSPGQGLGYGYT
TRBV5-1,TRBD2,ASSFLAGESYEQY
TRBV7-9,NA,ASSYRGAPTRQETQY
TRBV4-3,NA,ASSPKFYLNWEQY
TRBV19,TRBD2,ASSLSGRGQF
TRBV5-1,TRBD1,ASSSRDRGGYT
TRBV7-8,NA,ASSLLYEQF
TRBV27,NA,ASSFTPNNEQF
TRBV2,NA,ASSERSGGGDLAKNIQY
TRBV7-9,TRBD2,ASSPRFGGSGSTDTQY
TRBV12-3/TRBV12-4,TRBD1,ASSIFGQVGFYEQY
TRBV5-1,TRBD1,ASSRGQDQAYGYT
TRBV19,NA,ATTPGHSTDTQY
TRBV2,TRBD1,ASNSNLDRRKY
TRBV7-9,TRBD2,ASSPQGGRAENEQF
TRBV6-5,TRBD2,ASYTVAGGRYNEQF
TRBV3-1,NA,ASSQGPSTHF
TRBV7-2,TRBD2,ASIAGTSGNEQF
TRBV27,TRBD1,ASSYQGAAGANVLT
TRBV27,TRBD1,ASSLIGTVSSYEQY
TRBV20-1,TRBD2,RGRGAETQY
TRBV12-3/TRBV12-4,TRBD2,ASSPGTSEADTQY
TRBV6-5,NA,ASSYSGREQF
TRBV7-2,TRBD1,ASRRHRDRGYEQY
TRBV11-2,TRBD2,ASSLVSYSGGANEQF
TRBV29-1,NA,SATDWETQY
TRBV7-9,TRBD1,ASSLLRDRGTYEQY
TRBV7-2,NA,ASSLWGRSLRTEAF
TRBV27,NA,ASSLSGANQPQH
TRBV4-3,NA,ASSQVRLPPLH
TRBV5-6,NA,ASSSSKGYT
TRBV6-6,NA,ASSYSKGAAGELF
TRBV5-1,NA,ASSLAPQGVSGNTIY
TRBV7-3,NA,ASSPGVGTFNEQF
TRBV12-3/TRBV12-4,TRBD1,ASRDRGGEQY
TRBV27,TRBD1,ASRVTGADTQY